Reported below is one T cell receptor (beta chain). V lost 0 bases and J 2 bases, leaving 14 bases between the germline ends. The CDR3 totals 17 residues. CDR1 WNHNN and CDR2 SYGVQD come from the germline V gene (reference sequence). Per-sample yields of isolated PBMCs were at least 6 million. Next came a second PCR, run for about 6 to 12 cycles, which used a sample-barcoded 5' primer along with a J-beta primer mix. MiXCR, applied by TCRdb to the 5' RACE reads, yields one record per CDR3 protein. The data hold about 1.4 million distinct CDR3 sequences, with approximately 59% observed a single time. This record comes from a study of blood T cells in healthy people across ages.

The rearrangement uses TRBV10-1 and TRBJ1-5; tentatively, D is TRBD1 (5 bases). This TCR was recovered from a man younger than 30 in good health. The sequencing input was blood. The CDR3 protein is CASSESGPGGGNQPQHF. The CDR3 bases are TGCGCCAGCAGTGAGTCCGGCCCCGGGGGAGGCAATCAGCCCCAGCATTTT.